This T cell receptor beta chain came from a study of PD-L1 blockade in urothelial cancer. Study-level background: About nine tenths of the roughly 30 patients comprised males who had bladder-origin urothelial cancer. It was at 3 weeks (second dose) and 6 weeks after treatment start that blood was analyzed. General study results and limits: Where pretreatment blood TCR clonality fell below the median, better survival was predicted.

Produced via immunoSEQ multiplex PCR; TCRdb's table is partial and in-frame only. The data show roughly 84,000 clones, roughly 82% seen once. The V end lost 0 bases, the J end lost 0 bases, and 9 bases lay between the germline ends. The CDR3 extends over 15 amino acids. Looked up from germline, CDR1 is SGHRS and CDR2 is YFSETQ. As to this clone: Its antigen remains unknown.

The sample here was PBMCs, taken around atezolizumab (anti-PD-L1) treatment. This clonotype was sampled from an older man with urothelial cancer. The chain combines TRBV5-1 with TRBJ1-1; D remains unclear. The CDR3 sequence: CASSLGSKMNTEAFF. CDR3 nucleotides: TGCGCCAGCAGCTTGGGGAGTAAAATGAACACTGAAGCTTTCTTT.